Each of the 18 T cell receptor beta chains below was sequenced from the same sample in a study of shared clonotypes between healthy human individuals. Here immunoSEQ multiplex PCR was the method, and the copy in TCRdb shows in-frame clones only, minus some. The sample contains about 490,000 clones, over 70% of which appear only once. Sample: PBMCs. The receptors derive from a woman between 40 and 50 years old in good health. Some clones in this sample may be carry-over from other donors' samples.

The genes are TRBV6-6 and TRBJ1-5; TRBD1 might be the D (6 bases). This CDR3 has 13 amino acids. Trimming cost V 2 bases and J 6 bases, with 8 bases left between them. The germline gives CDR1 MNHNY, CDR2 SVGAGI (reference sequence). CDR3 loop: CASSYTGSQPQHF. CDR3 DNA: TGTGCCAGCAGTTACACAGGGAGTCAGCCCCAGCATTTT.

This chain uses TRBV28 with TRBJ1-1, with a weak D call TRBD1 (5 bases). With 5 bases removed from V and 1 base from J, the gap between germline ends came to 14 bases. The CDR3 is 15 residues long. Germline V gene data show CDR1 as MDHEN and CDR2 as SYDVKM. CDR3 loop: CASSRHGGGNTEAFF. CDR3 nucleotides: TGTGCCAGCAGTAGACACGGTGGGGGGAACACTGAAGCTTTCTTT.

The gene calls are TRBV5-4 and TRBJ2-5; 10 bases fit TRBD2. Per the germline V gene, CDR1 is SGHNT and CDR2 is YYREEE (reference sequence). The CDR3 has 15 residues. V trimming: 4 bases; J trimming: 5 bases; junction bases outside the gene matches: 8. The CDR3 spells CASSATSGTFETQYF. CDR3 DNA: TGTGCCAGCAGCGCCACTAGCGGGACGTTTGAGACCCAGTACTTC.

This clone was observed many times. The chain links TRBV18 to TRBJ1-2, with D maybe TRBD1 (6 bases). Germline values: CDR1 KGHSH, CDR2 LQKENI. Trimming took 4 bases from V and 0 from J, leaving 9 bases between them. The CDR3 is made up of 14 amino acids. CDR3 protein: CASSRQATNYGYTF. CDR3 sequence (DNA): TGTGCCAGCTCACGACAGGCTACTAACTATGGCTACACCTTC.

The chain carries TRBV5-1 and TRBJ2-5; 10 bases align to TRBD1. This CDR3 is 13 amino acids long. J was trimmed by 5 bases and V by 7 bases; bases with no gene match: 5. Germline CDR1 is SGHRS and CDR2 is YFSETQ. For the CDR3, the DNA is TGCGCCAGCGGACAGGGGGGAGTTGAGACCCAGTACTTC. This sequence encodes CASGQGGVETQYF. Complete variable domain (other parts from reference TRBV5-1 and TRBJ2-5): KAGVTQTPRYLIKTRGQQVTLSCSPISGHRSVSWYQQTPGQGLQFLFEYFSETQRNKGNFPGRFSGRQFSNSRSEMNVSTLELGDSALYLCASGQGGVETQYFGPGTRLLVL.

As to this clone: This likely reflects a read error, since a far larger clone is one base away. The CDR3 DNA is TGTGCCAGCAGTCCCACCGGGACGGACTATGGCCACACCTTC. This sequence encodes CASSPTGTDYGHTF. V gene TRBV7-8 combines with J gene TRBJ1-2; D may be TRBD1 (5 bases). The CDR3 sequence is 14 residues long. Germline lookup yields CDR1 SGHVS and CDR2 FQNEAQ.

The rearrangement uses TRBV25-1 and TRBJ2-5; 7 nucleotides line up with TRBD1. The CDR3 has 13 amino acids. Germline lookup yields CDR1 MGHDK and CDR2 SYGVNS. The ends lost 7 bases at V and 4 bases at J; junction bases unmatched: 6. The CDR3 bases are TGTGCCAGCACCAGACAGGGCTTAGAGACCCAGTACTTC. Translating gives CASTRQGLETQYF.

The gene calls are TRBV28 and TRBJ1-3; 7 bases are shared with TRBD1. The V gene end was trimmed by 3 bases and the J gene end by 0 bases; junction bases not matched to a gene: 8. The CDR3 contains 17 residues. Looked up from germline, CDR1 is MDHEN and CDR2 is SYDVKM. The CDR3 region is CASSFSSQGYSGNTIYF. The CDR3, as DNA: TGTGCCAGCAGTTTTAGCTCACAGGGGTACTCTGGAAACACCATATATTTT.

The V gene is TRBV30, the J gene TRBJ1-2; 7 bases agree with TRBD1. Per the germline V gene, CDR1 is GTSNPN and CDR2 is SVGIG (reference sequence). Trimming removed 1 base from V and 1 base from J; junction bases left unmatched: 12. This CDR3 is 17 amino acids long. CDR3 residues: CAWSEPRTGPRNYGYTF. The CDR3 region has the DNA TGTGCCTGGAGTGAGCCTCGGACAGGCCCCCGTAACTATGGCTACACCTTC.

With respect to this clone: Given a far larger clone just one base away, this is likely a sequencing read error. The chain combines TRBV28 with TRBJ2-6, with D perhaps TRBD1 (5 bases). The CDR3 is 16 residues long. Germline assignment: CDR1 MDHEN and CDR2 SYDVKM. The CDR3 DNA reads as TGTGCCGGCAGTTTATTGACAGACTCTGGGGCCAACGTCCTGACTTTC. Encoded protein: CAGSLLTDSGANVLTF.

V and J are TRBV5-4 and TRBJ1-5; TRBD1 agrees at 7 bases. V dropped 4 bases and J dropped 5; count of bases not matched to a gene: 3. CDR1 is SGHNT and CDR2 is YYREEE in the germline V gene (reference sequence). The CDR3 totals 13 residues. CDR3 protein: CASSVDRDQPQHF. CDR3 nucleotides: TGTGCCAGCAGCGTAGACAGGGATCAGCCCCAGCATTTT. The variable domain in full, completed from reference TRBV5-4 and TRBJ1-5, reads ETGVTQSPTHLIKTRGQQVTLRCSSQSGHNTVSWYQQALGQGPQFIFQYYREEENGRGNFPPRFSGLQFPNYSSELNVNALELDDSALYLCASSVDRDQPQHFGDGTRLSIL.

Only one count was recorded for this clone. The rearrangement joins TRBV2 to TRBJ2-2; 9 bases map to TRBD2. V trimming: 8 bases; J trimming: 5 bases; junction bases outside the gene matches: 6. CDR1 SNHLY and CDR2 FYNNEI come from the germline V gene. The CDR3 loop spans 14 amino acids. The DNA of the CDR3 is TGTGCCAGCGAAGGCGGGAGGGTTACCGGGGAGCTGTTTTTT. Its protein product is CASEGGRVTGELFF.

J is TRBJ2-1 and V is TRBV27; D remains unclear. Trimming removed 2 bases at V and 1 base at J, with 12 bases between. This CDR3 contains 16 residues. Germline CDR1 and CDR2: MNHEY and SMNVEV (reference sequence). The CDR3 sequence is CASSLVGYGSYNEQFF. CDR3 nucleotide sequence: TGTGCCAGCAGTTTAGTGGGGTACGGATCCTACAATGAGCAGTTCTTC.

This clone was seen more than once but under ten times. The genes are TRBV9 and TRBJ1-2; 7 bases map to TRBD1. The V segment lost 3 bases and the J segment 4 bases; nucleotides outside the gene matches: 6. The V gene's germline CDR1 is SGDLS and CDR2 YYNGEE. The CDR3 loop spans 14 amino acids. The CDR3: CASSGTGAGYGYTF. The CDR3 DNA reads as TGTGCCAGCAGCGGAACAGGGGCCGGCTATGGCTACACCTTC. Full variable domain (missing parts from reference TRBV9 and TRBJ1-2): DSGVTQTPKHLITATGQRVTLRCSPRSGDLSVYWYQQSLDQGLQFLIQYYNGEERAKGNILERFSAQQFPDLHSELNLSSLELGDSALYFCASSGTGAGYGYTFGSGTRLTVV.

This chain connects TRBV9 to TRBJ1-2, with TRBD1 matching 10 bases. This CDR3 region has 13 residues. The J segment lost 7 bases and the V segment lost 3 bases, leaving 3 bases of the junction unmatched. From germline, CDR1 is SGDLS and CDR2 YYNGEE. The DNA for the CDR3 is TGTGCCAGCAGCGACCGGGACAGGGGTGGCTACACCTTC. Amino acids: CASSDRDRGGYTF.

The chain couples TRBV30 to TRBJ2-1; 14 bases align to TRBD2. Looked up from germline, CDR1 is GTSNPN and CDR2 is SVGIG (reference sequence). Trimming took 0 bases from V and 16 from J; bases not matched to a gene: 5. CDR3 size: 13 residues. CDR3 in amino acids: CAWSVTSGRVLFF. CDR3 DNA: TGTGCCTGGAGTGTGACTAGCGGGAGGGTTTTATTCTTC.

The V call is TRBV7-9, the J call TRBJ2-1, with TRBD2 matching over 10 bases. V was pared by 2 bases and J by 7 bases, with 11 bases of the junction left unmatched. The CDR3 spans 17 residues. Germline V gives CDR1 SEHNR, CDR2 FQNEAQ (reference sequence). The CDR3 bases are TGTGCCAGCAGCTTAAGGGGGCTAGCGGGAGCCGGGAATGAGCAGTTCTTC. Encoded protein: CASSLRGLAGAGNEQFF. Looking up the rest from reference TRBV7-9 and TRBJ2-1 gives the full variable domain: DTGVSQNPRHKITKRGQNVTFRCDPISEHNRLYWYRQTLGQGPEFLTYFQNEAQLEKSRLLSDRFSAERPKGSFSTLEIQRTEQGDSAMYLCASSLRGLAGAGNEQFFGPGTRLTVL.

V and J are TRBV7-9 and TRBJ2-1, with 7 bases that match TRBD1. After removal of 3 bases from V and 4 bases from J, the junction contained 6 bases not matched to a gene. The CDR3 extends over 15 amino acids. Germline V gene data show CDR1 as SEHNR and CDR2 as FQNEAQ (reference sequence). The DNA for the CDR3 is TGTGCCAGCAGCTTTGGTGGGGACAGATACAATGAGCAGTTCTTC. Its protein product is CASSFGGDRYNEQFF.